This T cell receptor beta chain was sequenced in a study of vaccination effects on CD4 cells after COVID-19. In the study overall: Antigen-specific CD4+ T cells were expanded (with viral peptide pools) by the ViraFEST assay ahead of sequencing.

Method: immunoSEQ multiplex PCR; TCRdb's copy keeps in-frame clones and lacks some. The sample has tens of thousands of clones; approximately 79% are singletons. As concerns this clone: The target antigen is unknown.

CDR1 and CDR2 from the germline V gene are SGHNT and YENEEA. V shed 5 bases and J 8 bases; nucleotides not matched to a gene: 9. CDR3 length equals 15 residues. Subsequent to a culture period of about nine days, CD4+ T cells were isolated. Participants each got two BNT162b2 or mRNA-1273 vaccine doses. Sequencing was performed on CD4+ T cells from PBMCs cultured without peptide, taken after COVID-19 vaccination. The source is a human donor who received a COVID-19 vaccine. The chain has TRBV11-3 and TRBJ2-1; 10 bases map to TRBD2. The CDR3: CASSRSGGAIDEQFF. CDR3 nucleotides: TGTGCCAGCAGCCGAAGCGGGGGGGCTATCGATGAGCAGTTCTTC.